This record looks at one T cell receptor beta chain sequence and its context. Only in-frame clones appear in the TCRdb table, and some are missing; sequencing was by immunoSEQ multiplex PCR. Here the sample spans 65,000 to 95,000 clones, less than 85% being singletons. The source of the sample is a study of T cells in localized non-small cell lung cancer. The sample consisted of PBMCs, taken before any cancer treatment. This sequence was found in a man between 40 and 70 years old with stage II squamous cell lung carcinoma.

The CDR3 region is CASSRPGQGNEQYF. The CDR3 bases are TGTGCCAGCAGTCGTCCGGGACAGGGGAACGAGCAGTACTTC. The rearrangement uses TRBV2 and TRBJ2-7; 10 bases fit TRBD1. Germline assignment: CDR1 SNHLY and CDR2 FYNNEI. The CDR3 consists of 14 residues. The V segment lost 5 bases and the J segment 5 bases; nucleotides outside the gene matches: 6.